A selection of T cell receptor beta chains follows, all from one sample in a study of tumor-infiltrating lymphocytes in primary liver carcinoma. TCRdb fed the multiplex PCR reads into MiXCR, producing one record per CDR3 protein. The table has just under 95,000 distinct CDR3 sequences, about 70% seen once; the top ten hold around 25%. The sequenced material came from tumor-adjacent normal liver tissue. Source of these receptors: a man aged 35 to 55 with primary liver carcinoma and hepatitis B virus infection. The CDR3 runs from the conserved cysteine through the conserved F or W. D genes are given only for firm matches. The size of a clone is reported for some rows only, either as once, few or many, or as a class for expanded clones.

D gene	CDR3 length	V gene	clone size	J gene	CDR3 DNA	CDR3 protein
TRBD1	18	TRBV28	once	TRBJ2-7	TGTGCCAGCAGTTTGAGTCCAGGGACAGGGGTAGGGGCCTACGAGCAGTACTTC	CASSLSPGTGVGAYEQYF
NA	16	TRBV11-2	NA	TRBJ1-1	TGTGCCAGCAGCTTAGACAGGGTGGGCAGTAATTCTGAAGCTTTCTTC	CASSLDRVGSNSEAFF
NA	13	TRBV11-2	NA	TRBJ2-4	TGTGCCAACAGCTTTCAGGGGAGAACGGTTCAGTACTTC	CANSFQGRTVQYF
TRBD2	15	TRBV11-2	NA	TRBJ2-7	TGTGCCAGCAGCGTCACTAGCGGGAGCTTCAACGAGCACTACTTC	CASSVTSGSFNEHYF
TRBD1	14	TRBV2	NA	TRBJ2-7	TGTGCCAGCAGTGAAATGGGACAGGGGACCGAGCAGTACTTC	CASSEMGQGTEQYF
NA	16	TRBV29-1	NA	TRBJ2-2	TGCAGTGTTGAAATTAGTGTGGGAGCGAACACCGGGGAGCTGTTTTTT	CSVEISVGANTGELFF
NA	13	TRBV11-2	NA	TRBJ2-1	TGTGCCTGCAGTTTAGAGGTGGGACCTGAGCAGTTCTTC	CACSLEVGPEQFF
NA	13	TRBV30	few	TRBJ2-7	TGTGCCTGGAGCACAACCCCAGGGAACAAGCAGTACTTC	CAWSTTPGNKQYF
NA	13	TRBV6-5	NA	TRBJ2-3	TGTGCCAGCACCAGCCTTCCCGGAGGAACCCAGTATTTT	CASTSLPGGTQYF
NA	15	TRBV11-2	once	TRBJ2-7	TGTGCCACCAGCTTAAGACCGACTAGGGACTACGAGCAGTACTTC	CATSLRPTRDYEQYF
TRBD2	15	TRBV11-2	once	TRBJ2-7	TGTGCCAGCAGCTTAGGACTGACTAGGGACTACGGGCAGTACTTC	CASSLGLTRDYGQYF
TRBD1	13	TRBV2	NA	TRBJ2-7	TGTGCCAGCAGTGGGACAGGGACCTACGAGCAGTACTTC	CASSGTGTYEQYF
TRBD2	16	TRBV11-2	NA	TRBJ2-1	TGTGCCAGCAGCTCGCGCTCCAGCGGGAAGATCTATGAGGAGTTCTTC	CASSSRSSGKIYEEFF
NA	17	TRBV11-2	NA	TRBJ2-5	TGTGCCAGCGGCTTAGTCAGTGGGGGCAATCGGCAAGAGACCCAGCACTTC	CASGLVSGGNRQETQHF